The 32 T cell receptor beta chains listed next were all sequenced from one sample in a study. From the 5' RACE reads, TCRdb called clonotypes with MiXCR, one entry per CDR3 protein. The table lists about 12,000 distinct CDR3 sequences, 51% of them singletons. Cells sorted as Tregs were CD4+, CD25+ and CD127-/low. The sample consisted of tumor-infiltrating Tregs sorted from the breast tumor. These receptors were obtained from a female donor with breast cancer.

The chain couples TRBV7-2 to TRBJ2-2; D uncertain. CDR3 length equals 13 residues. V was trimmed by 2 bases and J by 6 bases, leaving 7 bases between them. The germline gives CDR1 SGHTA, CDR2 FQGNSA. In DNA form, the CDR3 reads TGTGCCAGCAGCTTATGGGGTCCCGGGGAGCTGTTTTTT. Translated: CASSLWGPGELFF.

In its sample, this clonotype ranks as medium-sized. V gene TRBV7-2 combines with J gene TRBJ2-3; D not certain. This CDR3 region has 12 residues. Per germline, CDR1 SGHTA and CDR2 FQGNSA. V lost 5 bases to trimming and J lost 6 bases, with 9 bases between them. CDR3 in amino acids: CASSPSADTQYF. Written as DNA, the CDR3 is TGTGCCAGCAGCCCCTCCGCGGATACGCAGTATTTT.

In its sample, this clonotype was seen once. The conserved phenylalanine or tryptophan is not found at the CDR3 terminus, so this likely reflects a read error. The CDR3 reads CASKRSGDSYNEQFS. In nucleotides, the CDR3 is TGTGCCAGTAAGCGTAGTGGTGACTCCTACAATGAGCAGTTCTCC. The J gene is TRBJ2-1, the V gene TRBV19; D uncertain. This CDR3 region has 15 residues. Germline CDR1 is LNHDA and CDR2 is SQIVND (reference sequence). V was trimmed by 7 bases and J by 0 bases, leaving 13 bases between them.

This chain connects TRBV6-4 to TRBJ2-2; 8 bases are a match to TRBD2. Unmatched junction bases numbered 2, after V lost 4 bases and J lost 4 bases. The CDR3 is 14 residues long. Germline CDR1 reads MRHNA; CDR2 reads SNTAGT. The CDR3 reads CASSAGTSTGELFF. The CDR3 nucleotides are TGTGCCAGCAGTGCCGGGACTAGCACCGGGGAGCTGTTTTTT.

The J gene is TRBJ2-1, the V gene TRBV10-3; 8 nucleotides agree with TRBD2. Losses at the gene ends were 8 bases for V and 8 bases for J; bases not matched to a gene: 8. Germline CDR1 reads ENHRY; CDR2 reads SYGVKD. The CDR3 is 13 amino acids. CDR3 sequence: CAIQAGASDEQFF. The CDR3 DNA reads TGTGCCATCCAAGCGGGAGCATCTGATGAGCAGTTCTTC.

This chain joins TRBV4-3 and TRBJ1-5; tentatively, D is TRBD1 (6 bases). The CDR3 contains 16 residues. V was cut by 1 base and J by 6 bases, with 16 bases left in between. Germline V lookup: CDR1 LGHNA, CDR2 YSLEER. Here the CDR3 reads CASSQVGGRGTQPQHF. The CDR3 DNA reads TGCGCCAGCAGCCAAGTAGGCGGCAGGGGAACTCAGCCCCAGCATTTT.

This chain joins TRBV10-1 and TRBJ2-1; unclear D gene. Trimming stripped 2 bases from V and 9 bases from J, with 11 bases between. Germline lookup yields CDR1 WNHNN and CDR2 SYGVQD (reference sequence). The CDR3 has 13 residues. CDR3 nucleotide sequence: TGCGCCAGCAGTGAGGATCGAGGCGGTGAGCAGTTCTTC. It translates to CASSEDRGGEQFF.

The chain links TRBV7-9 to TRBJ2-5; 7 bases fit TRBD2. The CDR3 spans 17 residues. CDR1 is SEHNR, CDR2 FQNEAQ, per germline (reference sequence). The junction had 16 bases not matched to a gene; V was cut back by 5 bases and J by 4 bases. For the CDR3, the DNA is TGTGCCAGCAGCCGACGGTCGGGCGGGAGAGTTACAGAGACCCAGTACTTC. Translated: CASSRRSGGRVTETQYF.

The chain's CDR3 is CSARLAGRYNEQFF. DNA of the CDR3: TGCAGTGCCAGACTAGCAGGGAGGTACAATGAGCAGTTCTTC. This chain joins TRBV20-1 and TRBJ2-1, with 7 bases identical to TRBD2. The CDR3 extends over 14 amino acids. The J segment lost 4 bases and the V segment lost 6 bases, leaving 9 bases of the junction unmatched. Germline assignment: CDR1 DFQATT and CDR2 SNEGSKA (reference sequence).

The chain couples TRBV9 to TRBJ2-5; no reliable D call. In germline, CDR1 is SGDLS, CDR2 YYNGEE. V lost 0 bases and J 5 bases, leaving 11 bases between the germline ends. This CDR3 has 14 amino acids. CDR3 coding DNA: TGTGCCAGCAGCGTAGGATTTCAGTCCGAGACCCAGTACTTC. This translates into CASSVGFQSETQYF.

The chain is built from TRBV24-1 and TRBJ2-1; D unclear. V was shortened by 3 bases and J by 9 bases, with 11 bases between the two germline ends. CDR3 length equals 13 residues. Germline CDR1 is KGHDR and CDR2 is SFDVKD. The CDR3 reads CATSDGAAVEQFF. CDR3 DNA: TGTGCCACCAGTGATGGAGCCGCGGTTGAGCAGTTCTTC.

The chain is built from TRBV4-2 and TRBJ2-5; D perhaps matches TRBD2 (5 bases). CDR1 is LGHNA, CDR2 YNFKEQ, per germline. This CDR3 spans 16 amino acids. Trimming removed 0 bases at V and 4 bases at J, with 15 bases between. The CDR3 DNA reads as TGTGCCAGCAGCCAAGATTTTTCTAGCACTAGAGAGACCCAGTACTTC. Translation gives CASSQDFSSTRETQYF.

The gene calls are TRBV9 and TRBJ1-2; D uncertain. V dropped 4 bases and J dropped 3 bases, with 10 bases sitting between them. The CDR3 consists of 13 residues. The germline V gene has CDR1 SGDLS and CDR2 YYNGEE. The CDR3: CASSPDTDYGYTF. CDR3 DNA: TGTGCCAGCAGCCCCGACACAGACTATGGCTACACCTTC.

The chain recombines TRBV7-9 with TRBJ2-5; D is unresolved. Deletions cut 3 bases from V and 5 bases from J, with 4 bases between. Germline assignment: CDR1 SEHNR and CDR2 FQNEAQ (reference sequence). The CDR3 covers 11 residues. The CDR3 protein is CASSLAETQYF. The CDR3 nucleotides are TGTGCCAGCAGCTTGGCGGAGACCCAGTACTTC. The whole variable domain, filled in from reference TRBV7-9 and TRBJ2-5, reads DTGVSQNPRHKITKRGQNVTFRCDPISEHNRLYWYRQTLGQGPEFLTYFQNEAQLEKSRLLSDRFSAERPKGSFSTLEIQRTEQGDSAMYLCASSLAETQYFGPGTRLLVL.

This clonotype was seen just once. J is TRBJ2-5 and V is TRBV6-6; TRBD2 agrees at 11 bases. The ends lost 0 bases at V and 5 bases at J; junction bases unmatched: 8. CDR1 MNHNY and CDR2 SVGAGI come from the germline V gene (reference sequence). The CDR3 runs 17 residues. CDR3 protein: CASSYSALAGVGETQYF. DNA of the CDR3: TGTGCCAGCAGTTACTCGGCACTAGCGGGAGTAGGGGAGACCCAGTACTTC.

The chain recombines TRBV7-2 with TRBJ1-1, with D perhaps matching TRBD1 (6 bases). This CDR3 is 14 amino acids long. Trimming took 5 bases from V and 1 from J, leaving 11 bases between them. Germline assignment: CDR1 SGHTA and CDR2 FQGNSA. CDR3 residues: CASSPGHANTEAFF. CDR3 nucleotide sequence: TGTGCCAGCAGCCCGGGACACGCGAACACTGAAGCTTTCTTT. The full variable domain, with the rest looked up from reference TRBV7-2 and TRBJ1-1, is GAGVSQSPSNKVTEKGKDVELRCDPISGHTALYWYRQSLGQGLEFLIYFQGNSAPDKSGLPSDRFSAERTGGSVSTLTIQRTQQEDSAVYLCASSPGHANTEAFFGQGTRLTVV.

The genes are TRBV7-9 and TRBJ2-3; D is undetermined. With 5 bases removed from V and 0 bases from J, the gap between germline ends came to 3 bases. The CDR3 covers 12 residues. The germline V gene encodes CDR1 SEHNR and CDR2 FQNEAQ (reference sequence). The CDR3 loop reads CASSVSTDTQYF. In DNA form, the CDR3 reads TGTGCCAGCAGCGTTAGCACAGATACGCAGTATTTT.

This sequence joins TRBV20-1 and TRBJ2-7; a weak D match, TRBD1 (5 bases). V lost 0 bases, J lost 3 bases, and 9 bases lay in between. This CDR3 comprises 13 residues. Germline CDR1 and CDR2: DFQATT and SNEGSKA (reference sequence). CDR3 in DNA: TGCAGTGCTAGAGACAGGGCGAGCTACGAGCAGTACTTC. It is translated as CSARDRASYEQYF.

This clonotype was observed a handful of times. The J gene is TRBJ1-1, the V gene TRBV5-1; TRBD1 is a possible D gene (5 bases). CDR1 and CDR2 from the germline V gene are SGHRS and YFSETQ. The CDR3 is made up of 12 amino acids. Trimming removed 1 base at V and 6 bases at J, with 7 bases between. The CDR3 here is CASSLLGAEAFF. The CDR3 coding sequence is TGCGCCAGCAGCTTGTTAGGGGCTGAAGCTTTCTTT. Looking up the rest from reference TRBV5-1 and TRBJ1-1 gives the full variable domain: KAGVTQTPRYLIKTRGQQVTLSCSPISGHRSVSWYQQTPGQGLQFLFEYFSETQRNKGNFPGRFSGRQFSNSRSEMNVSTLELGDSALYLCASSLLGAEAFFGQGTRLTVV.

Notes on this clonotype: Mismatch with germline at one junction end may stem from a read error. V gene TRBV20-1 combines with J gene TRBJ1-5, with 8 bases that match TRBD1. The V gene's germline CDR1 is DFQATT and CDR2 SNEGSKA (reference sequence). The CDR3 length is 17 residues. CDR3: CSAREVAGGLANQPQHF. As DNA, the CDR3 is TGCAGTGCTAGAGAAGTCGCAGGGGGCCTGGCCAATCAGCCCCAGCACTTT.

This rearrangement joins TRBV25-1 to TRBJ2-3; D is possibly TRBD1 (6 bases). The CDR3 contains 17 residues. Germline loops: CDR1 MGHDK, CDR2 SYGVNS. The V end lost 3 bases, the J end lost 0 bases, and 16 bases lay between the germline ends. The CDR3 loop is CASSDPSPGHSTDTQYF. For the CDR3, the DNA is TGTGCCAGCAGTGACCCCAGTCCGGGACACAGCACAGATACGCAGTATTTT.

This rearrangement joins TRBV20-1 to TRBJ2-1, with D possibly being TRBD2 (6 bases). Per germline, CDR1 DFQATT and CDR2 SNEGSKA (reference sequence). This CDR3 region has 16 residues. Trimming left V 0 bases short and J 4 bases short, with 16 bases between. CDR3 bases: TGCAGTGCTAGAGACCCCAGCGGGCCAGCTTACAATGAGCAGTTCTTC. Its protein product is CSARDPSGPAYNEQFF.

The rearrangement links TRBV5-5 to TRBJ2-5; unclear D gene. Trimming removed 0 bases from V and 5 bases from J, with 14 bases in between. Germline V gene lookup returns CDR1 SGHKS and CDR2 YYEKEE (reference sequence). The CDR3 spans 15 residues. The CDR3 reads CASSLVSGVGETQYF. CDR3 nucleotide sequence: TGTGCCAGCAGCTTGGTCTCAGGAGTAGGGGAGACCCAGTACTTC.

This clonotype has only a few counts. This rearrangement joins TRBV5-5 to TRBJ2-3; D unclear. This CDR3 has 15 amino acids. CDR1 SGHKS and CDR2 YYEKEE come from the germline V gene (reference sequence). V was cut by 0 bases and J by 0 bases, with 8 bases left in between. CDR3 residues: CASSLGATSTDTQYF. The CDR3 DNA follows: TGTGCCAGCAGCTTGGGGGCTACGAGCACAGATACGCAGTATTTT.

This clonotype was seen more than once but under ten times. V gene TRBV5-1 combines with J gene TRBJ2-7, with 12 bases lining up with TRBD2. The V segment lost 3 bases and the J segment 2 bases; nucleotides outside the gene matches: 3. This CDR3 comprises 15 residues. Germline V CDR1 and CDR2: SGHRS, YFSETQ. The CDR3 region has the DNA TGCGCCAGCAGCTCGAGACTAGCGGGAGCCTACGAGCAGTACTTC. Its protein product is CASSSRLAGAYEQYF. Based on the CDR3 plus reference TRBV5-1 and TRBJ2-7, the full variable domain is KAGVTQTPRYLIKTRGQQVTLSCSPISGHRSVSWYQQTPGQGLQFLFEYFSETQRNKGNFPGRFSGRQFSNSRSEMNVSTLELGDSALYLCASSSRLAGAYEQYFGPGTRLTVT.

The chain links TRBV20-1 to TRBJ1-3; D is possibly TRBD1 (5 bases). V dropped 1 base and J dropped 0 bases, with 7 bases sitting between them. This CDR3 is 14 amino acids long. Germline V gene sequence: CDR1 DFQATT, CDR2 SNEGSKA (reference sequence). CDR3 bases: TGCAGTGCTAGAGGGGGGGGCTCTGGAAACACCATATATTTT. Translation: CSARGGGSGNTIYF.

This clonotype was detected a few times. V is TRBV6-2 or TRBV6-3 and J is TRBJ2-3, with 13 bases fitting TRBD2. J gave up 2 bases and V 4 bases, and 3 bases lay outside the gene matches. CDR3 length equals 16 residues. Germline assignment: CDR1 MNHEY and CDR2 SVGEGT. The CDR3 region is CASSSGLAGPTDTQYF. As DNA, the CDR3 is TGTGCCAGCAGTTCGGGACTAGCGGGGCCCACAGATACGCAGTATTTT.

This chain links TRBV3-1 with TRBJ2-4; D may be TRBD1 or TRBD2 (5 bases each). Germline V lookup: CDR1 LGHDT, CDR2 YNNKEL (reference sequence). Trimming pared 3 bases from V and 6 bases from J, leaving 18 bases between. CDR3 size: 16 residues. CDR3 sequence (DNA): TGTGCCAGCAGCCAGGGACCCCAGCTTGGGGGAAACATTCAGTACTTC. This codes for CASSQGPQLGGNIQYF.

The gene calls are TRBV29-1 and TRBJ2-1; the match to TRBD1 covers 8 bases. Germline loops: CDR1 SQVTM, CDR2 ANQGSEA. Germline trimming cut 4 bases from V and 9 bases from J; bases unmatched to any gene: 14. This CDR3 comprises 15 residues. In DNA form, the CDR3 reads TGCAGCGTTGTGCTTCAGGGGGCCTTCCGTAGTGAGCAGTTCTTC. Translated, it gives CSVVLQGAFRSEQFF.

This clonotype is a singleton in its sample. The CDR3 does not end in the conserved phenylalanine or tryptophan, so this is likely a read error. The gene calls are TRBV4-3 and TRBJ2-1; tentatively, D is TRBD2 (6 bases). V was cut by 0 bases and J by 7 bases, with 13 bases left in between. CDR1 is LGHNA, CDR2 YSLEER, per germline. This CDR3 is 15 amino acids long. The CDR3 DNA reads as TGCGCCAGCAGCCAAGATAGGGCGGAGGGGAATGAGCAGTTCCTC. Amino acid sequence: CASSQDRAEGNEQFL.

The gene calls are TRBV7-8 and TRBJ1-3; D is uncertain. Looked up from germline, CDR1 is SGHVS and CDR2 is FQNEAQ. V lost 3 bases and J lost 3, with 18 bases in between. The CDR3 extends over 17 amino acids. The CDR3 reads CASSLATTVLLGNTIYF. DNA of the CDR3: TGTGCCAGCAGCTTGGCCACCACAGTACTCCTTGGAAACACCATATATTTT.

The chain carries TRBV6-2 or TRBV6-3 and TRBJ2-3; 14 bases line up with TRBD2. The germline CDR1 and CDR2 sequences are MNHEY and SVGEGT. V shed 5 bases, J shed 6 bases, and the junction held 4 bases outside the gene matches. This CDR3 comprises 15 residues. The CDR3 coding sequence is TGTGCCAGCAGTCCGCGACTAGCGGGAGGGGATACGCAGTATTTT. It yields the protein CASSPRLAGGDTQYF.